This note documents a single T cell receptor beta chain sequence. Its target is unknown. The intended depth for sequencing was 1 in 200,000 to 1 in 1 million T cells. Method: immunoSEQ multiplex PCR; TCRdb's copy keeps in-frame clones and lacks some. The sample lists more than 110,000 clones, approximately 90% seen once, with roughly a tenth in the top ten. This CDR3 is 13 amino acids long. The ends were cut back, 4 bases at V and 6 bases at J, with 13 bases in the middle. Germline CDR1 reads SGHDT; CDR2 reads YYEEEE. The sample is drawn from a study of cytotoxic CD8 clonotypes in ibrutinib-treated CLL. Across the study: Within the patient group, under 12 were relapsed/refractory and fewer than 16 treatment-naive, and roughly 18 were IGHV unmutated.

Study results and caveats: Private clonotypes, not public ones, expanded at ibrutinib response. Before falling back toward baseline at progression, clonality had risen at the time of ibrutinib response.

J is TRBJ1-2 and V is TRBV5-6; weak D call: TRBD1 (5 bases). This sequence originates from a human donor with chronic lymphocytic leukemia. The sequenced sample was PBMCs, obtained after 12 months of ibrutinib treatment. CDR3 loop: CASSRSGTDGYTF. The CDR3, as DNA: TGTGCCAGCAGCCGCTCCGGGACGGATGGCTACACCTTC. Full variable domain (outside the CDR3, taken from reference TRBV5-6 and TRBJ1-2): DAGVTQSPTHLIKTRGQQVTLRCSPKSGHDTVSWYQQALGQGPQFIFQYYEEEERQRGNFPDRFSGHQFPNYSSELNVNALLLGDSALYLCASSRSGTDGYTFGSGTRLTVV.